The 12 T cell receptor beta chains below come from one sample, sequenced in a study of neoadjuvant anti-PD-1 for oral cavity cancer. Sequenced by immunoSEQ multiplex PCR; TCRdb stores in-frame clones only, minus some. The top ten clones hold 3.5% of a sample with 30,000 to 35,000 clones, approximately 87% of them seen once. The sequencing used PBMCs, collected before nivolumab (anti-PD-1) treatment. The receptors were sampled from a person aged 40 to 85 with oral cavity squamous cell carcinoma.

V and J are TRBV5-1 and TRBJ1-1; 7 bases match TRBD1. Trimming took 4 bases from V and 5 from J; bases not matched to a gene: 8. The CDR3 consists of 14 residues. Germline V CDR1 and CDR2: SGHRS, YFSETQ. The CDR3: CASSKKTGETEAFF. CDR3 bases: TGCGCCAGCAGCAAGAAAACAGGGGAAACTGAAGCTTTCTTT.

The V and J genes are TRBV30 and TRBJ1-1; maybe TRBD1 (6 bases). Trimming took 5 bases from V and 1 from J, leaving 14 bases between them. This CDR3 spans 14 amino acids. Germline lookup yields CDR1 GTSNPN and CDR2 SVGIG (reference sequence). As DNA, the CDR3 is TGTGCCTGGGGGGCAGGGGCGACGAACACTGAAGCTTTCTTT. Translation gives CAWGAGATNTEAFF. Using reference TRBV30 and TRBJ1-1 for the parts outside the CDR3, the full variable domain is SQTIHQWPATLVQPVGSPLSLECTVEGTSNPNLYWYRQAAGRGLQLLFYSVGIGQISSEVPQNLSASRPQDRQFILSSKKLLLSDSGFYLCAWGAGATNTEAFFGQGTRLTVV.

J is TRBJ2-2 and V is TRBV7-8, with D possibly TRBD1 on 6 matching bases. Trimming took 5 bases from V and 3 from J, leaving 13 bases between them. The germline gives CDR1 SGHVS, CDR2 FQNEAQ. The CDR3 has 15 residues. The CDR3 sequence is CASSNRVVDTGELFF. The CDR3 DNA follows: TGTGCCAGCAGCAACAGGGTAGTTGACACCGGGGAGCTGTTTTTT.

The rearrangement joins TRBV12-5 to TRBJ2-5; D is uncertain. Germline V gene lookup returns CDR1 LGHNT and CDR2 FRNRAP. The CDR3 length is 14 residues. V gave up 6 bases and J gave up 4 bases, with 15 bases separating them. The CDR3 DNA is TGTGCTAGTGGCCCGGACGCAGCTGGAGAGACCCAGTACTTC. Translating it yields CASGPDAAGETQYF.

This chain joins TRBV5-4 and TRBJ2-7, with D possibly being TRBD1 (5 bases). Germline CDR1 SGHNT, CDR2 YYREEE (reference sequence). This CDR3 comprises 13 residues. With 0 bases removed from V and 5 bases from J, the gap between germline ends came to 9 bases. CDR3 sequence: CASSLAGQHEQYF. CDR3 bases: TGTGCCAGCAGCTTGGCAGGGCAGCACGAGCAGTACTTC.

The chain combines TRBV2 with TRBJ2-1; possibly TRBD2 for D (5 bases). The germline V and J ends were trimmed by 2 bases and 4 bases, with 6 bases remaining between them. The germline CDR1 and CDR2 sequences are SNHLY and FYNNEI. The CDR3 extends over 13 amino acids. The CDR3 here is CASSEWTYNEQFF. DNA of the CDR3: TGTGCCAGCAGTGAATGGACTTACAATGAGCAGTTCTTC.

The sample holds one count of this clone. The rearrangement uses TRBV5-1 and TRBJ1-4; D is ambiguous. The CDR3 length is 15 residues. Germline V CDR1 and CDR2: SGHRS, YFSETQ. V lost 7 bases to trimming and J lost 0 bases, with 13 bases between them. DNA for the CDR3: TGCGCCAGCCGGCAGGACCTAGCAACTAATGAAAAACTGTTTTTT. Translating gives CASRQDLATNEKLFF.

As to this clone: In the same sample, other DNA sequences code for this CDR3. V gene TRBV6-1 combines with J gene TRBJ1-1; D not resolved. Germline CDR1 is MNHNS and CDR2 is SASEGT. The CDR3 spans 12 residues. V lost 7 bases and J lost 4, with 10 bases in between. The CDR3 bases are TGTGCCAGCAAAGGCGGGGTCACTGAAGCTTTCTTT. Translated, it gives CASKGGVTEAFF.

V usage is TRBV11-3 and J usage is TRBJ2-1, with D possibly TRBD2 on 6 matching bases. Trimming left V 4 bases short and J 10 bases short, with 11 bases between. CDR1 is SGHNT, CDR2 YENEEA, per germline. CDR3 length: 12 residues. The CDR3 bases are TGTGCCAGCAGCTCGTCGGGGGTCGAGCAGTTCTTC. Protein: CASSSSGVEQFF.

The chain has TRBV6-1 and TRBJ1-1; TRBD1 is a possible D gene (5 bases). With 3 bases removed from V and 5 bases from J, the gap between germline ends came to 10 bases. Germline-derived CDR1 and CDR2 are MNHNS and SASEGT. CDR3 length: 13 residues. CDR3 DNA: TGTGCCAGCAGTGAGGTGACAGATACTGAAGCTTTCTTT. Translating it yields CASSEVTDTEAFF.

The rearrangement joins TRBV7-9 to TRBJ1-1; unclear D gene. V was trimmed by 3 bases and J by 2 bases, leaving 7 bases between them. Germline assignment: CDR1 SEHNR and CDR2 FQNEAQ (reference sequence). This CDR3 has 13 amino acids. The CDR3 is CASSFRANTEAFF. The CDR3 nucleotides are TGTGCCAGCAGCTTCCGGGCCAACACTGAAGCTTTCTTT.

This clone ranks as large (0.1 to 1%). This chain uses TRBV7-2 with TRBJ2-3, with 8 positions matching TRBD1. Germline V gene lookup returns CDR1 SGHTA and CDR2 FQGNSA. The CDR3 is 16 amino acids. V shed 1 base, J shed 2 bases, and the junction held 5 bases outside the gene matches. In DNA, the CDR3 is TGTGCCAGCAGCTTAGATCAGGGGGCGATCACAGATACGCAGTATTTT. Protein sequence: CASSLDQGAITDTQYF. The full variable domain, its missing parts supplied by reference TRBV7-2 and TRBJ2-3, is GAGVSQSPSNKVTEKGKDVELRCDPISGHTALYWYRQSLGQGLEFLIYFQGNSAPDKSGLPSDRFSAERTGGSVSTLTIQRTQQEDSAVYLCASSLDQGAITDTQYFGPGTRLTVL.